This is a list of T cell receptor beta chains from one sample in a study of T cells after yellow fever vaccination. A single record per CDR3 protein comes from TCRdb applying MiXCR to the 5' RACE reads. The table shows approximately 600,000 distinct CDR3 sequences, with around 12% occurring only once. Sequenced here: PBMCs, sampled on the day of the yellow fever booster vaccination. The receptors here all came from a man aged 25 to 45 who received the YFV17D yellow fever vaccine. The CDR3 runs from the conserved cysteine through the conserved F or W.

TRBV7-2 CASSQGKGGEKLFF
TRBV10-3 CAISEPGSSSVYEQYF
TRBV10-2 CASSEPGLAGDEQFF
TRBV20-1 CSARLRVDTQYF
TRBV18 CASSPTGTSDTQYF
TRBV7-2 CASSSPGRGNTEAFF
TRBV29-1 CSVAPHNSTLHF
TRBV11-2 CASSFGMRTDTQYF
TRBV11-2 CASSPDTGGYGYTF
TRBV6-5 CASSYSIGLRETQYF
TRBV12-3/TRBV12-4 CASSFSLDEQFF
TRBV7-6 CASSTPRGSSYEQYF
TRBV20-1 CSASGLAVTDTQYF
TRBV4-3 CASSQDMDQPQHF
TRBV6-5 CASRDSSGRASEQYF
TRBV5-1 CASNLIGADEQYF
TRBV20-1 CSATAPPSYEQYF
TRBV20-1 CSVSGKGEQYF
TRBV7-2 CASSARGGIEQFF
TRBV7-2 CASSLELGTGGYEQYF
TRBV6-2/TRBV6-3 CASSNRASGTSTDTQYF
TRBV5-1 CASSLEARGGNEQYF
TRBV7-2 CASSLARTLAEEFF
TRBV6-1 CASSSAIGLAGESHNEQFF
TRBV29-1 CSVWAGGTYEQYF
TRBV6-1 CASSTDRKPNEKLFF
TRBV5-1 CASSFSGTGELFF
TRBV12-3/TRBV12-4 CASNSAGTRETQYF
TRBV20-1 CSARRGGNQPQHF
TRBV7-2 CASSFERENIQYF
TRBV19 CASSIGGSQREQYF
TRBV7-6 CASSLGQVRTDTQYF
TRBV20-1 CSARSGRRGTDTQYF
TRBV12-3/TRBV12-4 CASSPGITGELFF
TRBV12-3/TRBV12-4 CASSHRGSGNGGELFF
TRBV10-3 CAISDGRKEQFF
TRBV19 CATRISDSPLHF
TRBV12-3/TRBV12-4 CASSFRPYRDTGELFF
TRBV20-1 CSALHQNTGELFF
TRBV5-5 CASSLLGSGVSYEQYF
TRBV28 CASSLSTGFSPLHF
TRBV20-1 CSARDPDSPNSPLHF
TRBV7-9 CASSLDSAPGNTIYF
TRBV29-1 CSVGYLGETQYF
TRBV5-1 CASSVAGERYNEQFF
TRBV5-4 CASSRGGAADTQYF